This TCR beta chain was documented in a study of blood T cell repertoires in COVID-19. Background on the study: PBMCs, B-cell-depleted T cells, or T cells provided the cDNA or gDNA that made up the material.

Cohorts were based on clinical histories the participants reported. How the authors handled the data: Amplifying reference gene primers gave estimates of nucleated cell counts. The repertoire was sequenced with immunoSEQ multiplex PCR; TCRdb's copy has only in-frame clones and lacks some. Clone size and the V and J calls come from that table; the DNA yielded D and trimming. The data show roughly 320,000 clones, with more than 90% seen just once and around 3.9% held by the top ten. The V end was cut by 1 base, the J end by 5 bases, with 6 bases between. There are 14 residues in the CDR3. Per germline, CDR1 SGHTA and CDR2 FQGNSA.

This TCR was recovered from a woman aged 25 to 45 who had been exposed to COVID-19. The rearrangement joins TRBV7-2 to TRBJ1-6; D uncertain. The sample consisted of PBMCs or T cells enriched from blood (not recorded which). The CDR3 spells CASSLVFNNSPLHF. The DNA of the CDR3 is TGTGCCAGCAGCTTAGTTTTCAATAATTCACCCCTCCACTTT.